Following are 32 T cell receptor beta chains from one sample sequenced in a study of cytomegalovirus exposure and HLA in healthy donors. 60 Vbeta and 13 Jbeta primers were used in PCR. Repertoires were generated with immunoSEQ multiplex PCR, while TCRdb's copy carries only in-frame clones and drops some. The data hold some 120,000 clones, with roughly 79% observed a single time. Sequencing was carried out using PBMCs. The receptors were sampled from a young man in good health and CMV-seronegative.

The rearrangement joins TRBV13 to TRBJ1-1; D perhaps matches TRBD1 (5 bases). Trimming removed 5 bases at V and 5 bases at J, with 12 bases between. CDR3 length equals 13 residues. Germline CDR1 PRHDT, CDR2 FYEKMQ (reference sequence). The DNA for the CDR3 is TGTGCCAGCAGCACCAGGGTCGGGACTGAAGCTTTCTTT. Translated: CASSTRVGTEAFF.

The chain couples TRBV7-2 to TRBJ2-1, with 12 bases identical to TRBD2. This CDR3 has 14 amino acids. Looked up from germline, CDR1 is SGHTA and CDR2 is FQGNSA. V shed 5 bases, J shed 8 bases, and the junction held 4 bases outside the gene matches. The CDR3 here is CASSRTSGTYEQFF. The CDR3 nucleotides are TGTGCCAGCAGCCGGACTAGCGGGACCTATGAGCAGTTCTTC.

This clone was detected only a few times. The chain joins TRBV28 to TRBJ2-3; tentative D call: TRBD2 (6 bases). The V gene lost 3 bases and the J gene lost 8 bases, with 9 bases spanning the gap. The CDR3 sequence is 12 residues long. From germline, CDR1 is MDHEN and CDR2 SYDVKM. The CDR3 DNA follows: TGTGCCAGCAGTTTTGTCGGGAGTACGCAGTATTTT. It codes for CASSFVGSTQYF.

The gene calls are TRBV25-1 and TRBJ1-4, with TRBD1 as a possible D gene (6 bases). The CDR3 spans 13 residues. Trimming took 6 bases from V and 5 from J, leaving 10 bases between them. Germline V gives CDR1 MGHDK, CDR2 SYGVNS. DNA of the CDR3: TGTGCCAGCAGCTACAGGGTAAATGAAAAACTGTTTTTT. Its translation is CASSYRVNEKLFF.

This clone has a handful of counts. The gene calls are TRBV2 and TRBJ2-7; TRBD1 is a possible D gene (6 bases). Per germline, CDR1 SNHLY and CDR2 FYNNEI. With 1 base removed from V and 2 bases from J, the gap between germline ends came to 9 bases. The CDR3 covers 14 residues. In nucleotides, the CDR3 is TGTGCCAGCAGTGAAGGGCAGGGGACCTACGAGCAGTACTTC. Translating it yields CASSEGQGTYEQYF.

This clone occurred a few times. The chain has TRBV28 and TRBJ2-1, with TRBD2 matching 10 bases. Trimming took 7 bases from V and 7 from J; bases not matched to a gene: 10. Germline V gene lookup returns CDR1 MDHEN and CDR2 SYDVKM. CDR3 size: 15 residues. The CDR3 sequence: CASTPALAGRNEQFF. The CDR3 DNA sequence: TGTGCCAGCACCCCGGCACTAGCGGGGCGGAATGAGCAGTTCTTC.

The CDR3 DNA follows: TGTGCCAGCAGGGGCGCAGGGGGCATTTGGGGCTACACCTTC. It translates to CASRGAGGIWGYTF. J is TRBJ1-2 and V is TRBV7-9; TRBD1 aligns across 8 bases. With 6 bases clipped from V and 8 bases from J, the junction kept 11 bases outside the gene matches. The CDR3 is 14 residues long. The germline gives CDR1 SEHNR, CDR2 FQNEAQ (reference sequence).

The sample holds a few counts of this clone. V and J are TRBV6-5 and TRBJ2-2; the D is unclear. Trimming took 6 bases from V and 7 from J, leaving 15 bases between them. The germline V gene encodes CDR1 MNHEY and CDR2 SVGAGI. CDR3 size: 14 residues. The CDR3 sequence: CASSLVRYRGELFF. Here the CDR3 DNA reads TGTGCCAGCAGCCTAGTGCGCTACCGCGGGGAGCTGTTTTTT.

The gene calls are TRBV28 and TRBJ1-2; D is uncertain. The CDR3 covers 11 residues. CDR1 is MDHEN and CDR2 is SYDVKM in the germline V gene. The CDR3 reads CATAVKAGYTF. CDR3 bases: TGTGCTACAGCAGTAAAAGCTGGCTACACCTTC.

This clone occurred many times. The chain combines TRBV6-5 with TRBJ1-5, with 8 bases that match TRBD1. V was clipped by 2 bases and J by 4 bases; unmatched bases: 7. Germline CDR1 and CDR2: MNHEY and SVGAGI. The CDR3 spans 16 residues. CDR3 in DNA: TGTGCCAGCAGTTACCGGTCAGGGGGCCCGAATCAGCCCCAGCATTTT. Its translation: CASSYRSGGPNQPQHF.

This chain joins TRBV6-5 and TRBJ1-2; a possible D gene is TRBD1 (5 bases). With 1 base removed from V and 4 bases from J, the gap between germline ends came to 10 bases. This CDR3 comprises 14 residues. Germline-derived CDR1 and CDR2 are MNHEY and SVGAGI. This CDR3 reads CASSYFAGPYGYTF. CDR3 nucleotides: TGTGCCAGCAGTTACTTTGCAGGGCCCTATGGCTACACCTTC.

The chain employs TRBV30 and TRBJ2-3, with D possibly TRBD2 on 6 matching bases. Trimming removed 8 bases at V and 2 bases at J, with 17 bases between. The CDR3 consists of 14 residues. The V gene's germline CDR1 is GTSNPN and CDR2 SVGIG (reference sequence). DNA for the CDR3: TGTGCCCGATTCCTAGCGAAGTTCACAGATACGCAGTATTTT. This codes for CARFLAKFTDTQYF.

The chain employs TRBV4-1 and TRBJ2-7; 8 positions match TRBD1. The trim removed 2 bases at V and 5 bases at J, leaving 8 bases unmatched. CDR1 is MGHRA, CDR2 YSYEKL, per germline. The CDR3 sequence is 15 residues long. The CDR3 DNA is TGCGCCAGCAGCCAACCCGGACAGGGTTCCCACGAGCAGTACTTC. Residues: CASSQPGQGSHEQYF.

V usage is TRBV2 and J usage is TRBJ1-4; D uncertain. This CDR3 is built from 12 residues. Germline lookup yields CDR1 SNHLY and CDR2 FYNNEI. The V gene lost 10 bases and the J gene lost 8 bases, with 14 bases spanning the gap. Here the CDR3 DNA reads TGTGCCACAGCACTATCTCCGGAAAAACTGTTTTTT. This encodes CATALSPEKLFF.

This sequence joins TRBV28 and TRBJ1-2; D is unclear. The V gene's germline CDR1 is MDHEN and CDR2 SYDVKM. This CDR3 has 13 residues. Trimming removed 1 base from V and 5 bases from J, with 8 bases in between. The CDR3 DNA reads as TGTGCCAGCAGTTTATCCAGTTCATATGGCTACACCTTC. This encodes CASSLSSSYGYTF.

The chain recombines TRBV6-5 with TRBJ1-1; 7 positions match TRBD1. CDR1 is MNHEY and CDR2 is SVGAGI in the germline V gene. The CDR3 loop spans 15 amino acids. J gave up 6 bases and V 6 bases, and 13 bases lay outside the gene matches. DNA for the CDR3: TGTGCCAGCAGCCACACAACGGGACAGCGAGCTGAAGCTTTCTTT. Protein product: CASSHTTGQRAEAFF.

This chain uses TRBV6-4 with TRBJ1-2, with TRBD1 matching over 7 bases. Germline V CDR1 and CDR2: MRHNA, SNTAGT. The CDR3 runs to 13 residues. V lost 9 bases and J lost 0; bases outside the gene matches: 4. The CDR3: CARDRPANYGYTF. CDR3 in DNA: TGTGCCAGGGACAGGCCAGCTAACTATGGCTACACCTTC.

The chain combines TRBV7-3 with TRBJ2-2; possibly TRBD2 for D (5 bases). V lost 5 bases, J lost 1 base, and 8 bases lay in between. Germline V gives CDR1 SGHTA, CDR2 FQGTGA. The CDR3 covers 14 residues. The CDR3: CASSRTENTGELFF. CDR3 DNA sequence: TGTGCCAGCAGCCGGACTGAGAACACCGGGGAGCTGTTTTTT.

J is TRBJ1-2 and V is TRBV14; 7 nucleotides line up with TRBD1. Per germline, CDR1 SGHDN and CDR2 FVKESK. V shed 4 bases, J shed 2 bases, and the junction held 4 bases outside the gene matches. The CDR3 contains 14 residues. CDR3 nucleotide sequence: TGTGCCAGCAGCCCCCAGACAGGGAACTATGGCTACACCTTC. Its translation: CASSPQTGNYGYTF.

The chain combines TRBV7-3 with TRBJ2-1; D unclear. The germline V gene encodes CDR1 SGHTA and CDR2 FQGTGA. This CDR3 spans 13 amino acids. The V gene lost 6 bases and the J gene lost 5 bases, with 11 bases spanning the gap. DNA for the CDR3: TGTGCCAGCAGTTTAGACATCAACAATGAGCAGTTCTTC. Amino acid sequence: CASSLDINNEQFF.

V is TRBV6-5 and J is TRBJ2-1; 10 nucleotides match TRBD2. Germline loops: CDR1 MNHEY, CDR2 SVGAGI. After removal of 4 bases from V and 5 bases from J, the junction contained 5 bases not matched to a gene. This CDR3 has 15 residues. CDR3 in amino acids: CASSSSGRKDNEQFF. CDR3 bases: TGTGCCAGCAGTTCTAGCGGGAGAAAGGACAATGAGCAGTTCTTC.

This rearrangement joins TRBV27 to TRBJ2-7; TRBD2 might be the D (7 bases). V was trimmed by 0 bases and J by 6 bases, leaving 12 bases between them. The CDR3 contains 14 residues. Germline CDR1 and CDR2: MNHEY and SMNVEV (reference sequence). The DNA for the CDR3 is TGTGCCAGCAGTTTATCTTCGGGGGGCGTCGAGCAGTACTTC. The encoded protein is CASSLSSGGVEQYF.

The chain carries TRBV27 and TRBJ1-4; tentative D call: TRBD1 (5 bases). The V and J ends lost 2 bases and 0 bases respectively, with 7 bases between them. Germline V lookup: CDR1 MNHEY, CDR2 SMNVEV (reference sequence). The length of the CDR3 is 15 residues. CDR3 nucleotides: TGTGCCAGCAGTTTACGACAGACAACTAATGAAAAACTGTTTTTT. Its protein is CASSLRQTTNEKLFF.

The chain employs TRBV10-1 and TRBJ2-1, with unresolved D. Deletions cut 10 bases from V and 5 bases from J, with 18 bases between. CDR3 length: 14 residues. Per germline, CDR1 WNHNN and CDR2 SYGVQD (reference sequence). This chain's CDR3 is CATPCVVRNNEQFF. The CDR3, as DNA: TGCGCCACCCCGTGCGTGGTTCGCAACAATGAGCAGTTCTTC.

The CDR3 nucleotides are TGTGCCAGCAGCGCGTTGGGACAGACCCTTGCAACTAATGAAAAACTGTTTTTT. Translation gives CASSALGQTLATNEKLFF. The V gene is TRBV28, the J gene TRBJ1-4, with 7 bases identical to TRBD1. This CDR3 is 18 amino acids long. V lost 6 bases to trimming and J lost 0 bases; unmatched junction nucleotides: 13. Germline CDR1 reads MDHEN; CDR2 reads SYDVKM.

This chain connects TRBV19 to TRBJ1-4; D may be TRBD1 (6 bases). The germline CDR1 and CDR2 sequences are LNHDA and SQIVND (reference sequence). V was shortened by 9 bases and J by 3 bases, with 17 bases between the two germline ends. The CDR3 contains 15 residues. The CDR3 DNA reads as TGTGCCAGAAGGGGGGGAAAAGGAGCTAATGAAAAACTGTTTTTT. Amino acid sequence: CARRGGKGANEKLFF.

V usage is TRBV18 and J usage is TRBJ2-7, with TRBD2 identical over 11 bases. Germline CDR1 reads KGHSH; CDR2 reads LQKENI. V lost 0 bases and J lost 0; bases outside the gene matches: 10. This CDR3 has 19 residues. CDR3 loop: CASSPPSTSGSATSYEQYF. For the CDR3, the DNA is TGTGCCAGCTCACCACCGAGTACTAGCGGGAGCGCTACCTCCTACGAGCAGTACTTC.

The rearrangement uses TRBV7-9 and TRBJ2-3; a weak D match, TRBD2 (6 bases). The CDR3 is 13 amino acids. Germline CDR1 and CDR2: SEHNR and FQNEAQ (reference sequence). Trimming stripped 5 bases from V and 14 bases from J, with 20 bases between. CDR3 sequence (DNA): TGTGCCAGCAGCCCTCAGACTAGTCATTTATGGTATTTT. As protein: CASSPQTSHLWYF.

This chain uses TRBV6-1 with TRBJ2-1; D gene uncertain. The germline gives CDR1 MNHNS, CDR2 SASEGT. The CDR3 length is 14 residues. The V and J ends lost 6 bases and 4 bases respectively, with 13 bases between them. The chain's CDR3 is CASSSVPKYNEQFF. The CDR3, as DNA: TGTGCCAGCAGCTCGGTCCCTAAGTACAATGAGCAGTTCTTC.

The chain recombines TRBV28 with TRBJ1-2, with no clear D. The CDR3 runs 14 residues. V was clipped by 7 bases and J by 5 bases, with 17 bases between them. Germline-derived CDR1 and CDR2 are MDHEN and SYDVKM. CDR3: CASTVYPGRYGYTF. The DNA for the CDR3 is TGTGCCAGCACTGTCTATCCGGGGAGATATGGCTACACCTTC.

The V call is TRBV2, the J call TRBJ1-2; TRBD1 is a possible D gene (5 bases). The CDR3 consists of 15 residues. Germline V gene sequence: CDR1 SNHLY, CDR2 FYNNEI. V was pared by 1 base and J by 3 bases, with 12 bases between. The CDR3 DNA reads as TGTGCCAGCAGTGAAGGACAGAGTGTATACTATGGCTACACCTTC. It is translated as CASSEGQSVYYGYTF.

The CDR3 loop is CAWRQGLNTEAFF. The CDR3 nucleotides read TGTGCCTGGAGGCAGGGCCTGAACACTGAAGCTTTCTTT. The chain combines TRBV30 with TRBJ1-1; perhaps TRBD1 as D (5 bases). The V gene lost 3 bases and the J gene lost 0 bases, with 8 bases spanning the gap. Per the germline V gene, CDR1 is GTSNPN and CDR2 is SVGIG (reference sequence). The length of the CDR3 is 13 residues.